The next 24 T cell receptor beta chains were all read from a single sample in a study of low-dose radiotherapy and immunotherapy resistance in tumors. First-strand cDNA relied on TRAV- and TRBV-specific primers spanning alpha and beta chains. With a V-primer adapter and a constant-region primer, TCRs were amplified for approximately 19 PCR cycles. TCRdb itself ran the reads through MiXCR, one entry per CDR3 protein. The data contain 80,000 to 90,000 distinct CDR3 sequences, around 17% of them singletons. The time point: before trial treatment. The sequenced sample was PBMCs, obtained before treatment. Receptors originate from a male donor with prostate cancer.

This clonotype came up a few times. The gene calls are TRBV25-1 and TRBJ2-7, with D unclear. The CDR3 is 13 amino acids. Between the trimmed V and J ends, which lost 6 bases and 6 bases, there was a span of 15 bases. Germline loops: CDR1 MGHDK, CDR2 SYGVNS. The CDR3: CASSSTPFCEQYF. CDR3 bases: TGTGCCAGCAGCTCAACACCTTTTTGCGAGCAGTACTTC.

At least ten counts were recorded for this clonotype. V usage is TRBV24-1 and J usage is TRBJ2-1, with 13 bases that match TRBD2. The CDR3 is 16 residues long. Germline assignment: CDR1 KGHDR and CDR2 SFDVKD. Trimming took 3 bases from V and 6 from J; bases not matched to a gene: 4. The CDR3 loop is CATSDGGLAGRNEQFF. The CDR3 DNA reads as TGTGCCACCAGTGATGGGGGACTAGCGGGGCGCAATGAGCAGTTCTTC.

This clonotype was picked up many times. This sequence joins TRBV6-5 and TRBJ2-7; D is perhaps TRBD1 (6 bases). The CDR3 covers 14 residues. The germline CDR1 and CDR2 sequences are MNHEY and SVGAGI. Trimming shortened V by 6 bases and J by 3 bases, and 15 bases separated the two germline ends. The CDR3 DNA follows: TGTGCCAGCAGCCACAGGGACCGGGGCTACGAGCAGTACTTC. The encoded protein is CASSHRDRGYEQYF.

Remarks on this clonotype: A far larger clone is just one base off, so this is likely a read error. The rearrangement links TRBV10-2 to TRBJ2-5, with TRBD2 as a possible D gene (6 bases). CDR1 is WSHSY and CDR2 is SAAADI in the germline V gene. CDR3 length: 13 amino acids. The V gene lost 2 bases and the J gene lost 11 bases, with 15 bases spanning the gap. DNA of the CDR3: TGCGCCAGCAGTGAGATGGAGGGAAATGAGCAGTACTTC. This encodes CASSEMEGNEQYF.

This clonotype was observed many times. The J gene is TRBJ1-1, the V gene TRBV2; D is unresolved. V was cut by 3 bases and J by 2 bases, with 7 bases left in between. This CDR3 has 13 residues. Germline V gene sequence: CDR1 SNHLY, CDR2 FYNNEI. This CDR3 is CASSEGLNTEAFF. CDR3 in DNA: TGTGCCAGCAGTGAGGGGTTAAACACTGAAGCTTTCTTT.

The DNA of the CDR3 is TGTGCCAGCAGGCCGGGACTAGGGTTGACAGATACGCAGTATTTT. It specifies CASRPGLGLTDTQYF. The J gene is TRBJ2-3, the V gene TRBV12-3 or TRBV12-4; TRBD2 matches 8 bases. The CDR3 spans 15 residues. The ends lost 6 bases at V and 3 bases at J; junction bases unmatched: 8.

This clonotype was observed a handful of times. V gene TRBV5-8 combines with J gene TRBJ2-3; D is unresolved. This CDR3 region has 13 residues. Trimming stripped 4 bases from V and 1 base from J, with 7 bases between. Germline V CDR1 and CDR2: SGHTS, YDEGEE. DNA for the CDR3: TGTGCCAGCAGCCCCCCGGGCACAGATACGCAGTATTTT. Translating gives CASSPPGTDTQYF.

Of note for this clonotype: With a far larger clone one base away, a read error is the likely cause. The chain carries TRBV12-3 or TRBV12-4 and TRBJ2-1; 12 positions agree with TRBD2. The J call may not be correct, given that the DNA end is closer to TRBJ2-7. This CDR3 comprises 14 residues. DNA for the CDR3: TGTGCCAACAGTTTCGGGACTAGCGGGTACGAGCAGTACTTC. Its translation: CANSFGTSGYEQYF.

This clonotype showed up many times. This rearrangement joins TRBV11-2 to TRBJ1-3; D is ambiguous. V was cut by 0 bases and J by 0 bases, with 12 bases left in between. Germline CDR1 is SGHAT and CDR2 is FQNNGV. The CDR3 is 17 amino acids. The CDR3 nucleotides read TGTGCCAGCAGCTTAGATCAGCGGACGGGCTCTGGAAACACCATATATTTT. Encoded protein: CASSLDQRTGSGNTIYF.

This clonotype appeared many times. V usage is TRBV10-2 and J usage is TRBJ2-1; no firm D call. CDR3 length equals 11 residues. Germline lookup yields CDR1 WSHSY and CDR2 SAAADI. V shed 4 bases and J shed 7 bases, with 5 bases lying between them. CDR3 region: CASSAWNEQFF. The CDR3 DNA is TGCGCCAGCAGTGCCTGGAATGAGCAGTTCTTC.

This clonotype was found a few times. CDR3 nucleotides: TGTGCCAGCAGTTACGAGGGACTTAGCAATCAGCCCCAGCATTTT. It codes for CASSYEGLSNQPQHF. The chain is built from TRBV6-6 and TRBJ1-5; the D gene is possibly TRBD1 (5 bases). Per the germline V gene, CDR1 is MNHNY and CDR2 is SVGAGI (reference sequence). The germline V and J ends were trimmed by 2 bases and 0 bases, with 8 bases remaining between them. This CDR3 region has 15 residues.

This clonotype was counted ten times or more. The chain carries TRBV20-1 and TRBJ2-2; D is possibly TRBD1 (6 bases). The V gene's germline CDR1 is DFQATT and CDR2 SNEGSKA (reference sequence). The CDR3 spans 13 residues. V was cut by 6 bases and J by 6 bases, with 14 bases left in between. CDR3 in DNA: TGCAGTGCCCTACAGGGATCAGCCGGGGAGCTGTTTTTT. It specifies CSALQGSAGELFF.

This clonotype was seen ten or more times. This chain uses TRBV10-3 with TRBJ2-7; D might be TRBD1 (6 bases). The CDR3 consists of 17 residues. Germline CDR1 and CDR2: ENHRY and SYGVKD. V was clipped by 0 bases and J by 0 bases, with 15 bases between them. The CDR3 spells CAISESLGHSTSYEQYF. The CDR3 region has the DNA TGTGCCATCAGTGAGTCCTTGGGACACTCTACCTCCTACGAGCAGTACTTC.

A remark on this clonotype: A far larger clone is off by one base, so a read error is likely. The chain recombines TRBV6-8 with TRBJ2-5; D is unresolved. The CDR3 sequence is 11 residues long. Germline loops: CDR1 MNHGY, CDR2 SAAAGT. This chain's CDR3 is CVTSYQETQYF. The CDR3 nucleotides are TGTGTCACCTCGTACCAAGAGACCCAGTACTTC.

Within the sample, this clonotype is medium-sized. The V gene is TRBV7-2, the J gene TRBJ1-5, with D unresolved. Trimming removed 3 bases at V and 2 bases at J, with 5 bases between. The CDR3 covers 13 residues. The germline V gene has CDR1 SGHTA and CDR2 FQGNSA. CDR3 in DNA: TGTGCCAGCAGCTTTGAAGGCAATCAGCCCCAGCATTTT. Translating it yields CASSFEGNQPQHF. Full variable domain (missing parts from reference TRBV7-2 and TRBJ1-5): GAGVSQSPSNKVTEKGKDVELRCDPISGHTALYWYRQSLGQGLEFLIYFQGNSAPDKSGLPSDRFSAERTGGSVSTLTIQRTQQEDSAVYLCASSFEGNQPQHFGDGTRLSIL.

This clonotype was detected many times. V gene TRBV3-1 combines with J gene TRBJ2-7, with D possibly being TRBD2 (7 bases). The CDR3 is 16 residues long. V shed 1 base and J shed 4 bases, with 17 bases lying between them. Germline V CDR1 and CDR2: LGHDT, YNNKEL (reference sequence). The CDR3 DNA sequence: TGTGCCAGCAGCCAAGTATTAGGGGGGGCCAGATACGAGCAGTACTTC. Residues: CASSQVLGGARYEQYF.

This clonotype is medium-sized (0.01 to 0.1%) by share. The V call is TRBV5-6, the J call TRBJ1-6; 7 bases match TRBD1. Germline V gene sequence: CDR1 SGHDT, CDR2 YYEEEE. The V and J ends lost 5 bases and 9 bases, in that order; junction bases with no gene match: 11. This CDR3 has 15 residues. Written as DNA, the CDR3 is TGTGCCAGCAGTCCAGGACAGGTCGGAGTTTCACCCCTCCACTTT. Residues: CASSPGQVGVSPLHF.

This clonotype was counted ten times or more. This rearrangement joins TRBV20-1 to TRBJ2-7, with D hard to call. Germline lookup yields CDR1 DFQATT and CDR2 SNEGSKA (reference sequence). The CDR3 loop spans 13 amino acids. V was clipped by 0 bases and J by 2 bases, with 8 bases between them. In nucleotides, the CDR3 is TGCAGTGCTAGAGATGAACTTACCTACGAGCAGTACTTC. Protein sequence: CSARDELTYEQYF.

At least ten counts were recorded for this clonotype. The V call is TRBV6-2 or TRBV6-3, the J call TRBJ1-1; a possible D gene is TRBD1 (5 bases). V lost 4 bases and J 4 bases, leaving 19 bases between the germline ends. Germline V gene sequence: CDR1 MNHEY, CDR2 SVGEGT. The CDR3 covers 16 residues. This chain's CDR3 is CASSSGTEWKGTEAFF. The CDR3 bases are TGTGCCAGCAGTTCCGGGACCGAATGGAAAGGCACTGAAGCTTTCTTT.

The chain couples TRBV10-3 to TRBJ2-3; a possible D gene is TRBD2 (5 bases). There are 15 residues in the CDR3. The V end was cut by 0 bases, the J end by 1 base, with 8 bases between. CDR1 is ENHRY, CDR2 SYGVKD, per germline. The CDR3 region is CAISESGGRTDTQYF. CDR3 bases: TGTGCCATCAGTGAGTCAGGAGGCCGCACAGATACGCAGTATTTT.

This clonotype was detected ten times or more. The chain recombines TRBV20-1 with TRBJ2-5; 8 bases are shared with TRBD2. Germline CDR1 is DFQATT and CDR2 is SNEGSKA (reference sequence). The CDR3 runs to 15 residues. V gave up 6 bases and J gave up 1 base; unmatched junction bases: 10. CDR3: CSALYGGGFQETQYF. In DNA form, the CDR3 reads TGCAGTGCCCTCTACGGGGGGGGTTTCCAAGAGACCCAGTACTTC.

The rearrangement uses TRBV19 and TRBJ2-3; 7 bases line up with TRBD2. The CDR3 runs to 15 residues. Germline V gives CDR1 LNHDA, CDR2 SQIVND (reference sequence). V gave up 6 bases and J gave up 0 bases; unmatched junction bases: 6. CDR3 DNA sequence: TGTGCCAGTAGGCAAGCGGGGTCTAGCACAGATACGCAGTATTTT. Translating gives CASRQAGSSTDTQYF.

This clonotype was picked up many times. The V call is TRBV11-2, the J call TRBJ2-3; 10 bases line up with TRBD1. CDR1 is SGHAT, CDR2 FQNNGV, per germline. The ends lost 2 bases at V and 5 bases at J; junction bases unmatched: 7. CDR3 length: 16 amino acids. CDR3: CASSLSSGQGEDTQYF. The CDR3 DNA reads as TGTGCCAGCAGCTTATCGAGCGGACAGGGGGAAGATACGCAGTATTTT.

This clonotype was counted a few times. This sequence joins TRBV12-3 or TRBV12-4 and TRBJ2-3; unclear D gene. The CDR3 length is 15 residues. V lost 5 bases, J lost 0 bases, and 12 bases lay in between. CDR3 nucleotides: TGTGCCAGCAGTGGAACAGAGACTAGCACAGATACGCAGTATTTT. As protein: CASSGTETSTDTQYF.